The source of this T cell receptor (beta chain) is a study of Ad26.COV2.S vaccination and SARS-CoV-2 variants. The method was immunoSEQ multiplex PCR; TCRdb's version includes in-frame clones alone and lacks a portion of them. The table includes about 320,000 clones, around 81% detected once. Regarding the study as a whole: From the TCR breadth and depth analyses, total T cell responses may have been underestimated.

Treatment indicated: roughly 20 received Ad26.COV2.S at low or high dose, single or two shots; 5 received placebo; per-sample allocation not given. On day 63 after the first injection, vaccine and placebo recipients gave samples. The CDR3 loop spans 14 amino acids. Per germline, CDR1 SEHNR and CDR2 FQNEAQ (reference sequence). Deletions cut 4 bases from V and 8 bases from J, with 17 bases between. Details on this clone: Its antigen is unknown.

The sample in question was peripheral blood, obtained in a trial of Ad26.COV2.S vaccine versus placebo. The TCR originated in a person aged 18-60 years who received the Ad26.COV2.S COVID-19 vaccine or a placebo. This chain uses TRBV7-9 with TRBJ1-2; D possibly corresponds to TRBD1 (6 bases). CDR3 DNA sequence: TGTGCCAGCAGCTCACCCCCGGGGGCAGGGGGCTACACCTTC. It is translated as CASSSPPGAGGYTF.